These 3 T cell receptor beta chains came from one sample sequenced in a study of regulatory T cells in long-lasting Graves disease. CDR3 regions were amplified by Arm-PCR using iRepertoire HTBI primers to build TCR beta libraries. MiXCR, applied by TCRdb to the multiplex PCR reads, yields one record per CDR3 protein. The data show roughly 610,000 distinct CDR3 sequences, around 15% seen once. The time point was: newly diagnosed GD, antithyroid drugs for less than 3 months. PBMC-extracted RNA yielded the TCR library. This sample also belongs to another study, concerning T cells in Graves' hyperthyroidism and ophthalmopathy.

This specimen consisted of peripheral blood mononuclear cells (PBMCs), obtained at new diagnosis, from a patient treated with antithyroid drugs. The source of these receptors is a young woman with Graves disease.

This rearrangement joins TRBV19 to TRBJ1-6; the D is unclear. CDR3 length: 11 amino acids. CDR1 is LNHDA and CDR2 is SQIVND in the germline V gene (reference sequence). V was trimmed by 3 bases and J by 13 bases, leaving 7 bases between them. In nucleotides, the CDR3 is TGTGCCAGTAGTATCGGCGGTCCCCTCCACTTT. It specifies CASSIGGPLHF.

This clonotype has more than one count but fewer than ten. J is TRBJ1-2 and V is TRBV30; perhaps TRBD1 as D (5 bases). Per germline, CDR1 GTSNPN and CDR2 SVGIG (reference sequence). V gave up 0 bases and J gave up 8 bases, with 13 bases separating them. This CDR3 is 13 amino acids long. For the CDR3, the DNA is TGTGCCTGGAGTGTACTCCAGGGTGCGGGCTACACCTTC. Translated: CAWSVLQGAGYTF.

This clonotype was counted a few times. This chain links TRBV10-2 with TRBJ2-7; D may be TRBD2 (6 bases). CDR3 length: 16 residues. Germline CDR1 and CDR2: WSHSY and SAAADI. The V gene lost 0 bases and the J gene lost 3 bases, with 15 bases spanning the gap. Here the CDR3 reads CASSESRPFGGYEQYF. The CDR3 coding sequence is TGCGCCAGCAGTGAGTCACGGCCCTTCGGGGGCTACGAGCAGTACTTC.